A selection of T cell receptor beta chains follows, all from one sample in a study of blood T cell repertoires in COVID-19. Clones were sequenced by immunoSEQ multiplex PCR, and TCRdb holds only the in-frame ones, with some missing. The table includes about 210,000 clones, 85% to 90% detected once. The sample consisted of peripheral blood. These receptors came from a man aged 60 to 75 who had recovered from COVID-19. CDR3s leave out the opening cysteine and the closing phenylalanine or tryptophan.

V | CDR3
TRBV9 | ASGQATDTQY
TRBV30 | AWSGRQGIGQPQH
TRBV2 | ASSEVEGGGDEQY
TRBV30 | AWSGRGTGQETQY
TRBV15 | ATSRDRGGVSNQPQH
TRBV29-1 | SVDRDRNTEAF
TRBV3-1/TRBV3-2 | ASSPPQGGTDTQY
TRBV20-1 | SASYSGTGGHGYT
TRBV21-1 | ASSKFRFEGGGGVVYGYT
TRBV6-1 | ASSEGQGAYGYT
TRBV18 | ASSPPNAGSNQPQH
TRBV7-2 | ASSASGVHTEAF
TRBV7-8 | ASRHDPGQGLGAF
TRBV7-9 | ASSPPRNTEAF
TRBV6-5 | ASSSSVDQPQH
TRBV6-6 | ASSYQDRRNTIY
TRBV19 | ASSITPTGTNQPQH
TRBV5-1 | ASSLQGNEQY
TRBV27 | ASSYIGQLGEQY
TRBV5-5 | ASSLVAIDNEQF
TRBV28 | ASDQTGPNQPQH
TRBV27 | ASSPGQGDSGELF
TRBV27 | ASSLSHRDQPQH
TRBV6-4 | ASSGRRGGSGANVLT
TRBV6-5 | ASRQTGANYGYT
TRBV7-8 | ASSLISGPLSAYEQY
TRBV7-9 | ASSSAGGDTQY
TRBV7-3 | ASSLSAASSYNEQF
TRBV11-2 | ASSLGTSGSYEQY
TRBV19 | ASSPGDRGQRF
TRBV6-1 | ASSSQPPRGQPQH
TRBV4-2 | ASSPRLDPYEQY
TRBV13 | ASSLGAGAQGTGELF
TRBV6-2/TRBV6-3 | ASSYPPGTSNQPQH
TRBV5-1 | ASSIQGIAEAF
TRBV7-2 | ASSLVSSGAYNEQF
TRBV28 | ASSSPPIQGDYT
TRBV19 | ASTRRGGTAYGYGYT
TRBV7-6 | ASSASGESGQY
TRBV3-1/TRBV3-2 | ASSQWSGLLLAGGDYEQY
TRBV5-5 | ASSEGQARGYGYT
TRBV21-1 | ASPLGGTNTEAF
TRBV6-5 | ASRRQGGYNEQF
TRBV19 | ASRDTNYNEQF
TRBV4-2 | ASSQGQGGQPQH
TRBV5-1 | ASSLGLATDTQY
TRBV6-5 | ASSPGGNYGYT
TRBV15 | ATSRDDRSSGNTIY
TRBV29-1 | SATKTGLGF
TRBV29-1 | SVVVTGTTYEQY
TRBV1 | TSSQDGHNTGELF
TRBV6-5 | ATRGGVGANEKLF
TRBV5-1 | ASSPPLPTDTEAF